This TCR beta chain stems from a study of graft-versus-host responses after intestinal transplantation. Study overall: The recipients all started with anti-thymocyte globulin induction and then took tacrolimus and steroids for roughly three years. Study findings and constraints: GvH clones detected in recipient marrow included some appearing first in ileum or blood.

CFSE-labeled responder cells (200,000) were plated with 200,000 irradiated, violet-dye-labeled stimulator cells. The germline V gene has CDR1 MNHEY and CDR2 SVGAGI. Trimming cost V 7 bases and J 5 bases, with 14 bases left between them. This CDR3 has 13 residues. Data came from immunoSEQ multiplex PCR; TCRdb stores just in-frame clones and leaves some out. The sample contains about 20,000 clones, about half of which appear only once. The J gene is TRBJ1-1, the V gene TRBV6-5, with D possibly TRBD1 on 6 matching bases. The clonotype comes from a human patient who received an intestinal transplant. The specimen was alloreactive CD4+ T cells from a mixed lymphocyte reaction culture, collected before intestinal transplant. The subset was: CFSE-low proliferating T cells sorted from roughly six-day pre-transplant mixed lymphocyte reaction (GvH or HvG direction). The CDR3 DNA reads TGTGCCAGCACGCAACAGGGAACAACTGAAGCTTTCTTT. This codes for CASTQQGTTEAFF.